These T cell receptor beta chains were read from a single sample in a study of T cells in Graves' hyperthyroidism and ophthalmopathy. TCRdb re-called the multiplex PCR reads through MiXCR, storing one row per CDR3 protein. Seen here are about 550,000 distinct CDR3 sequences, about a fifth observed once, and the top ten hold less than 30%. The source material was blood. The receptors shown here come from a man between 18 and 29 years old with Graves' hyperthyroidism. Each CDR3 is given with its conserved first and last residue. D genes are given only for firm matches. Rows may omit the clone size; those that give it use once, few, many or a size class.

TRBJ1-1 TRBV13 - many CASSSQGHYTEAFF TGTGCCAGCAGCTCACAGGGACATTACACTGAAGCTTTCTTT
TRBJ1-3 TRBV11-2 TRBD1 many CASSLDRDRAGNTIYF TGTGCCAGCAGCTTAGATCGGGACAGGGCTGGAAACACCATATATTTT
TRBJ2-7 TRBV20-1 - many CSARTQYEQYF TGCAGTGCTAGAACGCAATACGAGCAGTACTTC
TRBJ2-2 TRBV11-1 TRBD1 few CASSDAWTGMSGSGELFF TGTGCCAGCAGCGACGCCTGGACAGGGATGAGTGGTAGTGGGGAGCTGTTTTTT
TRBJ1-2 TRBV12-3/TRBV12-4 - many CASSPGTIGSGYTF TGTGCCAGCAGCCCTGGGACAATAGGGTCCGGCTACACCTTC
TRBJ2-3 TRBV6-1 - many CASSRGHYTDTQYF TGTGCCAGCAGCCGAGGACACTACACAGATACGCAGTATTTT
TRBJ1-2 TRBV6-1 - - CASSEGAGTYGYTF TGTGCCAGCAGTGAAGGAGCAGGGACCTATGGCTACACCTTC
TRBJ2-2 TRBV4-2 TRBD2 few CASSQIAGGPTGELFF TGTGCCAGCAGCCAAATCGCGGGGGGGCCAACCGGGGAGCTGTTTTTT
TRBJ2-2 TRBV6-5 - - CASSYSKGGPTGELCF TGTGCCAGCAGTTACTCGAAGGGGGGGCCCACCGGGGAGCTGTGTTTT
TRBJ1-5 TRBV19 - many CASRVGMGQPQHF TGTGCCAGTAGGGTGGGGATGGGTCAGCCCCAGCATTTT
TRBJ1-1 TRBV5-1 - - CASSSVEDTEAFF TGCGCCAGCAGCTCTGTAGAGGACACTGAAGCTTTCTTT
TRBJ1-1 TRBV29-1 - many CSVDKGQAFF TGCAGCGTTGATAAGGGACAAGCTTTCTTT
TRBJ1-2 TRBV27 - many CASSARGRLSYGYTF TGTGCCAGCTCGGCCCGGGGGCGCCTCAGCTATGGCTACACCTTC
TRBJ2-1 TRBV28 TRBD2 many CASRPAGGIYNEQFF TGTGCCAGCAGACCAGCGGGGGGGATCTACAATGAGCAGTTCTTC
TRBJ1-4 TRBV7-9 - many CASSLDIQEKLFF TGTGCCAGCAGCTTAGACATTCAGGAAAAACTGTTTTTT
TRBJ2-7 TRBV6-4 - - CASSEAGGPEQYF TGTGCCAGCAGTGAAGCTGGGGGACCCGAGCAGTACTTC
TRBJ1-3 TRBV15 - - CATSRGDLNTIYF TGTGCCACCAGTAGAGGGGATTTAAACACCATATATTTT
TRBJ2-7 TRBV5-7 TRBD1 - CASSCGDRGSYEQYF TGTGCCAGCAGCTGTGGTGACAGGGGTTCCTACGAGCAGTACTTC
TRBJ1-2 TRBV29-1 TRBD1 many CSVEDLDRVANYGYTF TGCAGCGTTGAAGATTTGGACAGGGTGGCTAACTATGGCTACACCTTC
TRBJ1-5 TRBV12-3/TRBV12-4 - many CASSRQEIGGQPQHF TGTGCCAGCAGCCGACAGGAGATTGGCGGTCAGCCCCAGCATTTT
TRBJ1-1 TRBV5-1 - - CASSLGTPNEAFF TGCGCCAGCAGCTTGGGGACACCAAATGAAGCTTTCTTT
TRBJ1-3 TRBV27 - - CASSAADSGNTIYF TGTGCCAGCAGTGCAGCAGACTCTGGAAACACCATATATTTT
TRBJ1-5 TRBV6-5 - many CASSLGTLGQPQHF TGTGCCAGCAGTTTAGGCACTCTAGGGCAGCCCCAGCATTTT
TRBJ1-5 TRBV7-2 - many CASSLRRSNQPQHF TGTGCCAGCAGCTTACGGCGGAGCAATCAGCCCCAGCATTTT
TRBJ1-5 TRBV2 TRBD1 many CASSEARTGPPNNQPQHF TGTGCCAGCAGTGAAGCCCGGACAGGCCCCCCGAACAATCAGCCCCAGCATTTT
TRBJ1-1 TRBV6-1 TRBD1 - CASSPPGQGNTEAFF TGTGCCAGCAGTCCCCCCGGACAGGGGAACACTGAAGCTTTCTTT
TRBJ2-5 TRBV6-5 - many CASARRGLETQYF TGTGCCAGTGCCCGAAGGGGCCTAGAGACCCAGTACTTC
TRBJ2-5 TRBV5-1 TRBD2 - CASSFNGGASETQYF TGCGCCAGCAGCTTTAACGGGGGGGCCTCAGAGACCCAGTACTTC
TRBJ1-1 TRBV5-1 - many CASSRDGQNTEAFF TGCGCCAGCAGCCGCGACGGACAGAACACTGAAGCTTTCTTT
TRBJ1-1 TRBV24-1 TRBD1 many CATSDLGQGLGDTEAFF TGTGCCACCAGTGATTTGGGACAGGGACTGGGTGACACTGAAGCTTTCTTT
TRBJ2-2 TRBV20-1 - - CSFQSSNTGELFF TGCAGTTTCCAGTCCTCGAACACCGGGGAGCTGTTTTTT
TRBJ2-5 TRBV6-2/TRBV6-3 TRBD2 - CASSPLPSGGVQETQYF TGTGCCAGCTCACCACTGCCTAGCGGGGGGGTACAAGAGACCCAGTACTTC
TRBJ1-1 TRBV10-1 - many CASSPGTLNEAFF TGCGCCAGCTCCCCCGGGACTCTGAACGAAGCTTTCTTT
TRBJ2-2 TRBV5-1 - - CASSLAGRKNTGELFF TGCGCCAGCAGCTTGGCCGGGAGAAAGAACACCGGGGAGCTGTTTTTT
TRBJ1-6 TRBV2 - - CASGTSGIYNSPLHF TGTGCCAGCGGAACCTCAGGGATCTATAATTCACCCCTCCACTTT
TRBJ1-1 TRBV20-1 - many CSASPQWGAEAFF TGCAGTGCTAGTCCTCAGTGGGGAGCTGAAGCTTTCTTT
TRBJ1-1 TRBV15 - many CATSVRDTLNTEAFF TGTGCCACCAGCGTAAGGGACACCTTGAACACTGAAGCTTTCTTT
TRBJ2-7 TRBV28 TRBD1 many CASRLSGGALYEQYF TGTGCCAGCAGGCTTTCAGGGGGCGCGTTGTACGAGCAGTACTTC
TRBJ2-5 TRBV30 TRBD1 many CAWSLDREETQYF TGTGCCTGGAGTTTGGACAGGGAAGAGACCCAGTACTTC
TRBJ1-1 TRBV3-1 TRBD1 - CASTLRGKNTEAFF TGTGCCAGCACCCTCAGGGGGAAGAACACTGAAGCTTTCTTT
TRBJ1-6 TRBV12-3/TRBV12-4 - many CASRVWDMSSYNSPLHF TGTGCCAGCAGGGTGTGGGACATGAGCTCCTATAATTCACCCCTCCACTTT
TRBJ2-7 TRBV6-2/TRBV6-3 - few CASTWGYEQYF TGTGCCAGCACCTGGGGCTACGAGCAGTACTTC
TRBJ1-1 TRBV11-3 TRBD1 few CASSQIYFRDRAPNTEAFF TGTGCCAGCAGCCAAATATATTTCCGGGACAGGGCCCCGAACACTGAAGCTTTCTTT
TRBJ2-6 TRBV10-3 - few CATSPNSPSGANVLTF TGTGCCACGAGCCCTAACTCCCCCTCTGGGGCCAACGTCCTGACTTTC
TRBJ1-1 TRBV6-7 - many CASSYFEAFF TGTGCCAGCAGTTACTTTGAAGCTTTCTTT
TRBJ1-2 TRBV5-1 - - CASSLLRGWSGYTF TGCGCCAGCAGCTTGCTCAGGGGCTGGAGTGGCTACACCTTC
TRBJ1-2 TRBV4-1 - - CASSQEWDGSYGYTF TGCGCCAGCAGCCAAGAGTGGGACGGATCCTATGGCTACACCTTC
TRBJ2-7 TRBV6-2/TRBV6-3 - many CASSYSVGTYEQYF TGTGCCAGCAGTTACTCGGTAGGAACCTACGAGCAGTACTTC
TRBJ2-7 TRBV12-3/TRBV12-4 - many CASSLDRSGEQYF TGTGCCAGCAGTTTGGACCGATCGGGCGAGCAGTACTTC
TRBJ2-2 TRBV12-3/TRBV12-4 TRBD1 - CASSLVDRADGELFF TGTGCCAGCAGTTTAGTCGACAGGGCAGACGGGGAGCTGTTTTTT
TRBJ2-4 TRBV30 - many CAWSVRGAIKNIQYF TGTGCCTGGAGTGTTCGGGGGGCGATCAAAAACATTCAGTACTTC
TRBJ1-1 TRBV6-4 TRBD1 many CASRGQGIERANTEAFF TGTGCCAGCAGAGGACAGGGGATCGAACGGGCCAACACTGAAGCTTTCTTT
TRBJ2-7 TRBV9 - many CASSVGDGYEQYF TGTGCCAGCAGCGTAGGGGACGGTTACGAGCAGTACTTC
TRBJ1-5 TRBV2 - few CASRGGDLSNQPQHF TGTGCCAGCAGGGGCGGGGACCTTAGCAATCAGCCCCAGCATTTT
TRBJ1-2 TRBV12-3/TRBV12-4 - few CASSSAAVYGYTF TGTGCCAGCAGTTCCGCGGCGGTCTATGGCTACACCTTC